The T cell receptor beta chain under discussion was sequenced for a study of blood T cell repertoires in COVID-19. Study context: The samples span acute and convalescent COVID-19 from the United States, Italy and Spain. Sources were T cells, B-cell-depleted T cells, or PBMCs; the material itself was cDNA or gDNA.

This clone showed up just once. V was clipped by 3 bases and J by 4 bases, with 9 bases between them. Looked up from germline, CDR1 is DFQATT and CDR2 is SNEGSKA (reference sequence). CDR3 size: 12 residues. Authors' analysis steps: How many nucleated cells were present was estimated from reference gene primer amplification. Assay: immunoSEQ multiplex PCR; the TCRdb copy retains only in-frame clones and omits some. The V and J calls and clone size are taken from that table; D and trimming were inferred from the DNA. The table has some 220,000 clones, roughly 84% seen once. The TCR comes from a woman in her twenties or thirties who had recovered from COVID-19. This chain connects TRBV20-1 to TRBJ2-5; TRBD2 is a possible D gene (6 bases). The specimen was peripheral blood. As DNA, the CDR3 is TGCAGTGCTAGTCCCGGGGGAGAGACCCAGTACTTC. Residues: CSASPGGETQYF.